The 31 T cell receptor beta chains below were found in one sample sequenced in a study of CD8 T cells in Susac syndrome. After extraction with the RNeasy kit, about 0.5 to 1 ug of the RNA was reverse transcribed using random hexamers. MiXCR was run by TCRdb on the immunoSEQ multiplex PCR reads, yielding one entry per CDR3 protein. The sample consists of approximately 100,000 distinct CDR3 sequences, nearly 95% of them appearing once. Material: CD4+ T cells from PBMCs. The receptor source for this set is a human donor in good health.

V is TRBV4-3 and J is TRBJ2-7; D might be TRBD2 (6 bases). Germline V gene sequence: CDR1 LGHNA, CDR2 YSLEER. This CDR3 is 14 amino acids long. V lost 0 bases, J lost 7 bases, and 13 bases lay in between. CDR3 in DNA: TGCGCCAGCAGCCAAGATCAGGCGGCGGGGGAGCAGTACTTC. Translated: CASSQDQAAGEQYF.

With regard to this clonotype: Relative to the germline gene, one junction end is altered; a read error may explain this. The V call is TRBV7-9, the J call TRBJ2-1; the match to TRBD2 covers 10 bases. Germline V gene lookup returns CDR1 SEHNR and CDR2 FQNEAQ (reference sequence). The CDR3 totals 15 residues. The CDR3 reads CASSLGTSGSNEQVF. The CDR3 bases are TGTGCCAGCAGCTTAGGGACTAGCGGATCCAATGAGCAGGTCTTC.

The chain uses TRBV6-6 and TRBJ2-7; TRBD2 agrees at 9 bases. This CDR3 is 13 amino acids long. J was trimmed by 7 bases and V by 8 bases; bases with no gene match: 9. Germline CDR1 and CDR2: MNHNY and SVGAGI (reference sequence). CDR3 residues: CASSFRTSEEQYF. CDR3 bases: TGTGCCAGCTCCTTCAGGACTAGCGAGGAGCAGTACTTC.

The chain links TRBV18 to TRBJ2-5; D might be TRBD1 (5 bases). Germline values: CDR1 KGHSH, CDR2 LQKENI. The CDR3 length is 15 residues. Deletions cut 3 bases from V and 2 bases from J, with 13 bases between. This chain's CDR3 is CASSPTGARQETQYF. For the CDR3, the DNA is TGTGCCAGCTCACCCACTGGGGCGCGACAAGAGACCCAGTACTTC.

V and J are TRBV19 and TRBJ1-1; D is undetermined. The CDR3 has 14 amino acids. V dropped 4 bases and J dropped 0 bases, with 9 bases sitting between them. Looked up from germline, CDR1 is LNHDA and CDR2 is SQIVND (reference sequence). The CDR3 nucleotides read TGTGCCAGTAGTAGTCAGGTCCTGAACACTGAAGCTTTCTTT. Its translation: CASSSQVLNTEAFF.

In this sample, this clonotype turned up once. The chain links TRBV4-2 to TRBJ2-7; 7 bases map to TRBD2. Germline loops: CDR1 LGHNA, CDR2 YNFKEQ. The CDR3 is made up of 16 amino acids. V shed 0 bases and J 2 bases; nucleotides not matched to a gene: 7. This CDR3 is CASSQEGRAGAYEQYF. CDR3 sequence (DNA): TGTGCCAGCAGCCAAGAGGGGCGGGCGGGAGCCTACGAGCAGTACTTC.

This clonotype was detected once. The CDR3 DNA is TGTGCCACCAGTCTCTCAGACACCGGGGAGCTGTTTTTT. Translating gives CATSLSDTGELFF. The chain has TRBV24-1 and TRBJ2-2; D gene unclear. This CDR3 has 13 amino acids. Trimming took off 6 bases at V and 3 bases at J, with 7 bases between the two ends. Germline values: CDR1 KGHDR, CDR2 SFDVKD.

The chain combines TRBV20-1 with TRBJ1-5; D unresolved. V was shortened by 3 bases and J by 2 bases, with 8 bases between the two germline ends. Germline CDR1 and CDR2: DFQATT and SNEGSKA (reference sequence). The CDR3 has 13 amino acids. The CDR3, as DNA: TGCAGTGCTAGTATGGTCGGCAATCAGCCCCAGCATTTT. It specifies CSASMVGNQPQHF.

V usage is TRBV6-1 and J usage is TRBJ2-7; unclear D gene. The CDR3 totals 14 residues. The V end lost 4 bases, the J end lost 1 base, and 11 bases lay between the germline ends. Germline-derived CDR1 and CDR2 are MNHNS and SASEGT. The CDR3 DNA reads as TGTGCCAGCAGTGCTTCTTGGGTATCCTACGAGCAGTACTTC. This translates into CASSASWVSYEQYF.

CDR3 nucleotides: TGTGCCAGCAGTTACGGCGGGTTCAATTCACCCCTCCACTTT. Residues: CASSYGGFNSPLHF. The V gene is TRBV6-5, the J gene TRBJ1-6; unclear D gene. Trimming cost V 2 bases and J 7 bases, with 9 bases left between them. CDR1 MNHEY and CDR2 SVGAGI come from the germline V gene. CDR3 length: 14 amino acids.

V gene TRBV11-2 combines with J gene TRBJ2-7; possibly TRBD2 for D (5 bases). The germline V and J ends were trimmed by 1 base and 3 bases, with 16 bases remaining between them. CDR3 size: 16 residues. CDR1 is SGHAT and CDR2 is FQNNGV in the germline V gene. The CDR3 protein is CASSLVSSLVFYEQYF. In DNA, the CDR3 is TGTGCCAGCAGCTTAGTATCTAGCTTGGTTTTCTACGAGCAGTACTTC.

The rearrangement links TRBV12-3 or TRBV12-4 to TRBJ2-2, with D perhaps matching TRBD1 (6 bases). V was clipped by 5 bases and J by 3 bases, with 10 bases between them. The CDR3 totals 14 residues. The CDR3 is CASSLKGDTGELFF. The CDR3 DNA reads as TGTGCCAGCAGTCTTAAGGGGGACACCGGGGAGCTGTTTTTT.

The chain links TRBV4-1 to TRBJ1-1; D unresolved. Germline V gene data show CDR1 as MGHRA and CDR2 as YSYEKL. Trimming left V 0 bases short and J 3 bases short, with 5 bases between. CDR3 size: 13 residues. CDR3: CASSQDSHTEAFF. CDR3 nucleotide sequence: TGCGCCAGCAGCCAAGATAGTCACACTGAAGCTTTCTTT.

The chain combines TRBV5-1 with TRBJ1-6, with unresolved D. Trimming took off 5 bases at V and 7 bases at J, with 16 bases between the two ends. Germline V gives CDR1 SGHRS, CDR2 YFSETQ. The CDR3 is made up of 15 amino acids. CDR3 coding DNA: TGCGCCAGCAGTAAGTCGGAGGCTCGAAATTCACCCCTCCACTTT. Translated, it gives CASSKSEARNSPLHF.

The CDR3 DNA reads TGTGCCAGCAGCTCGGGACAGGGGGCGTCCTACGAGCAGTACTTC. This encodes CASSSGQGASYEQYF. The chain recombines TRBV7-2 with TRBJ2-7; 12 bases are a match to TRBD1. Unmatched junction bases numbered 2, after V lost 4 bases and J lost 1 base. This CDR3 has 15 amino acids. The germline gives CDR1 SGHTA, CDR2 FQGNSA.

J is TRBJ1-1 and V is TRBV7-2; D is uncertain. The ends were cut back, 8 bases at V and 0 bases at J, with 19 bases in the middle. Germline V gives CDR1 SGHTA, CDR2 FQGNSA. The CDR3 is made up of 16 amino acids. The CDR3: CASYRLGLGMNTEAFF. CDR3 DNA sequence: TGTGCCAGCTACAGACTCGGGCTAGGGATGAACACTGAAGCTTTCTTT.

V is TRBV7-2 and J is TRBJ1-1; a possible D gene is TRBD1 (5 bases). The CDR3 is 15 amino acids. Trimming pared 1 base from V and 5 bases from J, leaving 14 bases between. Germline CDR1 and CDR2: SGHTA and FQGNSA. The CDR3 loop is CASSLERGIGTEAFF. CDR3 DNA: TGTGCCAGCAGCTTAGAAAGGGGTATTGGGACTGAAGCTTTCTTT.

V gene TRBV7-2 combines with J gene TRBJ2-2, with TRBD1 matching 7 bases. The CDR3 contains 16 residues. Germline-derived CDR1 and CDR2 are SGHTA and FQGNSA. V lost 4 bases to trimming and J lost 5 bases; unmatched junction nucleotides: 10. The CDR3 DNA sequence: TGTGCCAGCAGCTCGTTCCAGACAGGGCTGACCGGGGAGCTGTTTTTT. Amino acid sequence: CASSSFQTGLTGELFF.

This clonotype was seen only a few times. The CDR3 here is CASSPGGEQYF. The CDR3 coding sequence is TGTGCCAGCAGTCCAGGCGGCGAGCAGTACTTC. V is TRBV7-2 and J is TRBJ2-7; no clear D gene. V was cut by 6 bases and J by 6 bases, with 9 bases left in between. The germline gives CDR1 SGHTA, CDR2 FQGNSA. CDR3 length: 11 residues.

Here the CDR3 reads CASSVIQGGNTEAFF. In nucleotides, the CDR3 is TGTGCCAGTAGTGTCATACAGGGGGGAAACACTGAAGCTTTCTTT. The chain carries TRBV19 and TRBJ1-1; 8 bases are shared with TRBD1. The CDR3 has 15 residues. Germline values: CDR1 LNHDA, CDR2 SQIVND (reference sequence). V gave up 5 bases and J gave up 2 bases; unmatched junction bases: 7.

This sequence joins TRBV6-6 and TRBJ2-1; 7 bases fit TRBD2. V shed 10 bases and J 1 base; nucleotides not matched to a gene: 13. In germline, CDR1 is MNHNY, CDR2 SVGAGI (reference sequence). The CDR3 sequence is 16 residues long. The CDR3 loop reads CATRGGDPKSYNEQFF. DNA of the CDR3: TGTGCCACCCGGGGAGGGGACCCAAAGTCCTACAATGAGCAGTTCTTC.

V usage is TRBV5-1 and J usage is TRBJ2-7; D remains ambiguous. The CDR3 extends over 15 amino acids. The V gene lost 1 base and the J gene lost 2 bases, with 13 bases spanning the gap. Germline assignment: CDR1 SGHRS and CDR2 YFSETQ. CDR3 amino acids: CASSLYLDGAYEQYF. The CDR3 nucleotides read TGCGCCAGCAGCTTGTATTTGGATGGTGCCTACGAGCAGTACTTC.

As concerns this clonotype: A junction boundary mismatches the germline segment, possibly from a read error. This rearrangement joins TRBV6-5 to TRBJ2-1; a possible D gene is TRBD2 (6 bases). Germline V lookup: CDR1 MNHEY, CDR2 SVGAGI. CDR3 length: 16 amino acids. CDR3 in DNA: TGTGCCAGCAGTTACACCGACTGGGGAGGCTACACTGAGCAGTTCTTC. Amino acids: CASSYTDWGGYTEQFF.

The rearrangement links TRBV7-9 to TRBJ1-1, with D possibly being TRBD1 (5 bases). Trimming took 1 base from V and 3 from J, leaving 9 bases between them. CDR1 is SEHNR, CDR2 FQNEAQ, per germline (reference sequence). The CDR3 totals 14 residues. The CDR3, as DNA: TGTGCCAGCAGCTTAGGTGGGGGTTACACTGAAGCTTTCTTT. Translated, it gives CASSLGGGYTEAFF.

The chain joins TRBV7-9 to TRBJ2-7; D gene unclear. This CDR3 has 15 amino acids. The V gene lost 8 bases and the J gene lost 3 bases, with 20 bases spanning the gap. From germline, CDR1 is SEHNR and CDR2 FQNEAQ (reference sequence). The DNA of the CDR3 is TGTGCCAGCGCACCTCCTTGGGAAGCCGTCTACGAGCAGTACTTC. Residues: CASAPPWEAVYEQYF.

The CDR3 is CASSLIRANQPQHF. CDR3 DNA: TGTGCCAGCAGTTTAATCAGGGCGAATCAGCCCCAGCATTTT. The chain uses TRBV28 and TRBJ1-5; the D gene is possibly TRBD1 (5 bases). Trimming took 2 bases from V and 4 from J, leaving 9 bases between them. From germline, CDR1 is MDHEN and CDR2 SYDVKM. This CDR3 has 14 amino acids.

The rearrangement links TRBV3-1 to TRBJ1-2; D uncertain. V was pared by 2 bases and J by 3 bases, with 7 bases between. This CDR3 comprises 13 residues. Germline CDR1 reads LGHDT; CDR2 reads YNNKEL (reference sequence). The CDR3 nucleotides are TGTGCCAGCAGCCAATCAGCGGACTATGGCTACACCTTC. Amino acid sequence: CASSQSADYGYTF.

V gene TRBV5-5 combines with J gene TRBJ2-6; 8 bases map to TRBD2. The CDR3 sequence is 17 residues long. Germline trimming cut 0 bases from V and 1 base from J; bases unmatched to any gene: 3. Per the germline V gene, CDR1 is SGHKS and CDR2 is YYEKEE (reference sequence). The CDR3 protein is CASSLASGRSGANVLTF. CDR3 sequence (DNA): TGTGCCAGCAGCTTGGCTAGCGGGCGGTCTGGGGCCAACGTCCTGACTTTC. The full variable domain, in which reference TRBV5-5 and TRBJ2-6 provide the parts outside the CDR3, is DAGVTQSPTHLIKTRGQQVTLRCSPISGHKSVSWYQQVLGQGPQFIFQYYEKEERGRGNFPDRFSARQFPNYSSELNVNALLLGDSALYLCASSLASGRSGANVLTFGAGSRLTVL.

The V gene is TRBV18, the J gene TRBJ2-7, with D possibly being TRBD1 or TRBD2 (5 bases each). CDR3 length: 12 residues. The V end was cut by 4 bases, the J end by 3 bases, with 7 bases between. The germline V gene has CDR1 KGHSH and CDR2 LQKENI. CDR3 loop: CASSRDGYEQYF. DNA for the CDR3: TGTGCCAGCTCACGGGACGGCTACGAGCAGTACTTC.

The J gene is TRBJ2-1, the V gene TRBV5-4; perhaps TRBD2 as D (6 bases). This CDR3 has 17 amino acids. Germline lookup yields CDR1 SGHNT and CDR2 YYREEE (reference sequence). The V end was cut by 0 bases, the J end by 0 bases, with 13 bases between. As DNA, the CDR3 is TGTGCCAGCAGCTTGGTGGCCCGGGGGAGCTCCTACAATGAGCAGTTCTTC. Translating it yields CASSLVARGSSYNEQFF.

V is TRBV28 and J is TRBJ1-2; no reliable D call. CDR1 MDHEN and CDR2 SYDVKM come from the germline V gene. V was pared by 6 bases and J by 5 bases, with 13 bases between. CDR3 length: 13 residues. DNA for the CDR3: TGTGCCAGCAGATGGAAAGACGGGTATGGCTACACCTTC. It specifies CASRWKDGYGYTF.